This TCR beta chain was identified in a study of OX40 agonist ivuxolimab in advanced cancers. Study summary: The dose-escalation cohort was approximately 80% male, with a mean age of 60 years, ranging about 20 to 85.

Profiling relied on immunoSEQ multiplex PCR, and the TCRdb table lists in-frame clones only, not all of them. In the table there are tens of thousands of clones, around 82% of which are singletons. Prior autoimmune disease or systemic immunosuppression barred patients. V dropped 5 bases and J dropped 5; count of bases not matched to a gene: 14. CDR1 is SGHAT and CDR2 is FQNNGV in the germline V gene. This CDR3 comprises 18 residues. The sequence derives from an adult with an advanced solid tumor such as melanoma, head and neck, liver or kidney cancer. This chain connects TRBV11-2 to TRBJ2-1, with 11 bases identical to TRBD2. This material consisted of CD4+ or CD8+ T cells sorted from blood, taken in a trial of the OX40 agonist ivuxolimab. The CDR3 reads CASSPSVRRLAGNNEQFF. The CDR3 DNA reads as TGTGCCAGCAGCCCGTCCGTTCGGAGACTAGCGGGGAACAATGAGCAGTTCTTC.